The T cell receptor beta chain under discussion was sequenced for a study of blood T cell repertoires in COVID-19. Study-level background: There were acute and convalescent COVID-19 samples, and they came from the United States, Italy and Spain.

The CDR3 extends over 16 amino acids. With V trimmed by 7 bases and J by 2 bases, 6 bases remained unmatched. CDR1 and CDR2 from the germline V gene are SQVTM and ANQGSEA. Authors' methods: Reference gene primer amplification in the assay estimated nucleated cell counts. TCRdb keeps only in-frame clones here, not all; method: immunoSEQ multiplex PCR. The V and J calls and the clone size are those of that table, but D and trimming were determined from the DNA. The sample gives just under 350,000 clones, 80% to 90% of which show up once; more than 5% is in the top ten. The receptor's source is a woman aged 45-65 years with COVID-19, enrolled during active disease. The chain employs TRBV29-1 and TRBJ2-3, with 16 bases lining up with TRBD2. The sample was peripheral blood. The CDR3 DNA reads as TGCAGCGCTCCGGGACTAGCGGGAGGGAACACAGATACGCAGTATTTT. Translating gives CSAPGLAGGNTDTQYF.